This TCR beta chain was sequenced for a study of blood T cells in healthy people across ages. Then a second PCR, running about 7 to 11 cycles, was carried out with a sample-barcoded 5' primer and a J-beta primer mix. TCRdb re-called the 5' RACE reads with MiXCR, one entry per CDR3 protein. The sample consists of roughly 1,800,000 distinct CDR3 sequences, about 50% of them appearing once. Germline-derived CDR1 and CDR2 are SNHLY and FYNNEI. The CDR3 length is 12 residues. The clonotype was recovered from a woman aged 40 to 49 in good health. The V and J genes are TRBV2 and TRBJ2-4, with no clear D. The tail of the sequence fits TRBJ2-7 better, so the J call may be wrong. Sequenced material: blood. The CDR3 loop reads CASFFSSYEQYF. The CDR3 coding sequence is TGTGCCAGCTTCTTTAGCTCCTACGAGCAGTACTTC.